This TCR beta chain was sequenced during a study of T cell repertoires in cytomegalovirus infection. Study at large: Public TCR beta signatures were indicative of both CMV infection and a matching HLA type.

With regard to this clonotype: Its antigen is not known.

TCRdb independently ran MiXCR on the reads; one entry per CDR3 protein. The sample carries fewer than 950,000 distinct CDR3 sequences, around a third recorded once. Germline V CDR1 and CDR2: ENHRY, SYGVKD. This CDR3 spans 13 amino acids. The ends were cut back, 3 bases at V and 7 bases at J, with 12 bases in the middle. Study outcomes and limitations: People with CMV and the relevant HLA were identified by cumulative public TCR beta family frequency. Within the response measured ex vivo, HLA-C-restricted CMV-specific TCR beta clonotypes were dominant.

This clonotype was sampled from a human donor in good health (CMV status not recorded). Some clones in this sample may be carry-over from other donors' samples. This material consisted of cultured CD8+ T cells from PBMCs, taken from culture after CMV antigen stimulation. The gene calls are TRBV10-3 and TRBJ1-2; tentative D call: TRBD1 (5 bases). The CDR3 DNA sequence: TGTGCCATCAGTGAAGGGGACTTAGGTGGCTACACCTTC. Protein: CAISEGDLGGYTF.